Reported below is one T cell receptor (beta chain). Antigen specificity is unknown. The template was RNA from unsorted bulk tissue. Between August and November 2014, newly diagnosed, chemotherapy-naive lung cancer patients underwent thoracic surgery in China. The V gene lost 1 base and the J gene lost 7 bases, with 11 bases spanning the gap. The length of the CDR3 is 14 residues. The germline V gene encodes CDR1 MNHNY and CDR2 SVGAGI (reference sequence). The data were obtained in a study of tumor and adjacent non-tumor tissue in lung cancer. TCRbeta libraries were built with three rounds of nested PCR, modified from ARM-PCR. TCRdb independently ran MiXCR on the multiplex PCR reads; one entry per CDR3 protein. This repertoire shows more than 120,000 distinct CDR3 sequences, 66% found once; its top ten account for roughly 18%. Study-wide results and caveats: Tumor TCR diversity, when higher, was linked to shorter survival.

The V gene is TRBV6-6, the J gene TRBJ2-1, with D tentatively TRBD1 (5 bases). Sample: lung tumor tissue. The receptor's source is a man between 60 and 75 years old with small cell lung cancer. The CDR3: CASSYFQTVNEQFF. For the CDR3, the DNA is TGTGCCAGCAGTTACTTCCAGACAGTAAATGAGCAGTTCTTC.